This T cell receptor (beta chain) derives from a study of blood T cell repertoires in COVID-19. On the study more broadly: The United States, Italy and Spain supplied acute and convalescent COVID-19 samples. The analysed material was cDNA or gDNA that came from T cells, B-cell-depleted T cells, or PBMCs.

Methods used by the authors: Reference gene primer amplification in the assay estimated nucleated cell counts. Data came from immunoSEQ multiplex PCR; TCRdb stores just in-frame clones and leaves some out. V and J calls and clone size are given by that table; D and trimming were obtained from the DNA. Counted here are tens of thousands of clones, around 88% occurring once; the ten biggest clones make up 11% to 15%. The CDR3 is made up of 13 amino acids. CDR1 and CDR2 from the germline V gene are MDHEN and SYDVKM. V lost 5 bases and J 4 bases, leaving 11 bases between the germline ends. Sequencing input: peripheral blood. The chain joins TRBV28 to TRBJ1-2; D not resolved. This clonotype originated in a man in his 70s with active or convalescent COVID-19. In DNA, the CDR3 is TGTGCCAGCAGTCTGGCAGGTTTCTATGGCTACACCTTC. It yields the protein CASSLAGFYGYTF.